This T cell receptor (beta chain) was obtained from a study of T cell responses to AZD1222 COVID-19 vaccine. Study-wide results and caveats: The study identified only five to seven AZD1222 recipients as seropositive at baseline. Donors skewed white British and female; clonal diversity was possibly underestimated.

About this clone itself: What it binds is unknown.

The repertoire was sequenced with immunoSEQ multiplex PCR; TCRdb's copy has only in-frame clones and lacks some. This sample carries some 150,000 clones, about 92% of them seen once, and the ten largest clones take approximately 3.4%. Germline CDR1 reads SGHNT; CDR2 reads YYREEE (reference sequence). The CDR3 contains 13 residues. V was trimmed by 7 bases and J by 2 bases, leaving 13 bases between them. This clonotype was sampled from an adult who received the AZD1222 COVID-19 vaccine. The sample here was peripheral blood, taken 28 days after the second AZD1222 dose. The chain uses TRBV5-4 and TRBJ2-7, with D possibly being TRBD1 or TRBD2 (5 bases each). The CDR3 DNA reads TGTGCCAGCGGGGACCGAGACACCTACGAGCAGTACTTC. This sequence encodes CASGDRDTYEQYF.